The 24 T cell receptor beta chains listed next were all sequenced from one sample in a study of blood T cell repertoires in COVID-19. The protocol was immunoSEQ multiplex PCR, while the TCRdb copy is restricted to in-frame clones and leaves out a portion. Here the sample spans approximately 170,000 clones, 80% to 90% being singletons. Sequences were obtained from peripheral blood. The receptors originated from a human donor in a cohort sampled during active COVID-19.

The chain joins TRBV5-5 to TRBJ1-2, with D possibly TRBD1 on 6 matching bases. Deletions cut 4 bases from V and 3 bases from J, with 19 bases between. The CDR3 has 16 residues. CDR1 is SGHKS and CDR2 is YYEKEE in the germline V gene (reference sequence). In DNA, the CDR3 is TGTGCCAGCAGCCCGCGCCTAGGACAGATATACTATGGCTACACCTTC. It codes for CASSPRLGQIYYGYTF.

V usage is TRBV28 and J usage is TRBJ2-1, with TRBD2 matching over 11 bases. Trimming cost V 6 bases and J 7 bases; bases outside gene matches: 11. The CDR3 extends over 16 amino acids. Germline lookup yields CDR1 MDHEN and CDR2 SYDVKM. The CDR3 here is CASSHSSSGGRNEQFF. The CDR3 DNA reads as TGTGCCAGCAGCCATTCTTCTAGCGGGGGGAGAAATGAGCAGTTCTTC.

The V gene is TRBV7-2, the J gene TRBJ1-1; 8 bases align to TRBD1. From germline, CDR1 is SGHTA and CDR2 FQGNSA. Losses at the gene ends were 2 bases for V and 5 bases for J; bases not matched to a gene: 7. The CDR3 loop spans 15 amino acids. CDR3 DNA: TGTGCCAGCAGCTTACAGGGGGCGGGGGAGACTGAAGCTTTCTTT. It codes for CASSLQGAGETEAFF. The whole variable domain, filled in from reference TRBV7-2 and TRBJ1-1, reads GAGVSQSPSNKVTEKGKDVELRCDPISGHTALYWYRQSLGQGLEFLIYFQGNSAPDKSGLPSDRFSAERTGGSVSTLTIQRTQQEDSAVYLCASSLQGAGETEAFFGQGTRLTVV.

The chain is built from TRBV5-1 and TRBJ1-1; 11 bases fit TRBD1. The CDR3 runs 15 residues. V was clipped by 3 bases and J by 5 bases; unmatched bases: 6. Germline assignment: CDR1 SGHRS and CDR2 YFSETQ. The CDR3 DNA follows: TGCGCCAGCAGCTCGGAAGGGACAGGGGGAACTGAAGCTTTCTTT. Residues: CASSSEGTGGTEAFF.

The chain recombines TRBV3-1 (or the pseudogene TRBV3-2) with TRBJ2-2; D not resolved. V was shortened by 1 base and J by 4 bases, with 7 bases between the two germline ends. Germline V gives CDR1 LGHDT, CDR2 YNNKEL (reference sequence). The CDR3 length is 14 residues. Here the CDR3 reads CASSQGQATGELFF. CDR3 DNA sequence: TGTGCCAGCAGCCAAGGTCAAGCCACCGGGGAGCTGTTTTTT.

The V call is TRBV20-1, the J call TRBJ1-5; D is perhaps TRBD1 (6 bases). V was shortened by 3 bases and J by 4 bases, with 16 bases between the two germline ends. Germline assignment: CDR1 DFQATT and CDR2 SNEGSKA (reference sequence). The CDR3 has 15 residues. Here the CDR3 DNA reads TGCAGTGCTAGTCCTGGGGTCCAGGGGAATCAGCCCCAGCATTTT. Protein sequence: CSASPGVQGNQPQHF.

The gene calls are TRBV28 and TRBJ1-6; D ambiguous. CDR1 is MDHEN and CDR2 is SYDVKM in the germline V gene. The CDR3 length is 16 residues. Trimming stripped 5 bases from V and 6 bases from J, with 17 bases between. The CDR3 DNA follows: TGTGCCAGCAGTGACGCGCGGGCAGAACTTAATTCACCCCTCCACTTT. Protein product: CASSDARAELNSPLHF.

V and J are TRBV7-9 and TRBJ1-6, with D possibly being TRBD1 (6 bases). The CDR3 extends over 14 amino acids. The germline CDR1 and CDR2 sequences are SEHNR and FQNEAQ (reference sequence). V lost 11 bases and J lost 9, with 20 bases in between. The CDR3 is CALGAGELISPLHF. The CDR3 coding sequence is TGTGCCCTGGGGGCAGGGGAACTAATTTCACCCCTCCACTTT.

The sample holds a few counts of this clone. In DNA form, the CDR3 reads TGTGCCAGCAGCTTCTCATCTAGCTCCTACAATGAGCAGTTCTTC. Translated: CASSFSSSSYNEQFF. The rearrangement uses TRBV7-2 and TRBJ2-1; D unresolved. V was shortened by 3 bases and J by 0 bases, with 9 bases between the two germline ends. There are 15 residues in the CDR3. Germline V gene lookup returns CDR1 SGHTA and CDR2 FQGNSA. Full variable domain (remainder filled in from reference TRBV7-2 and TRBJ2-1): GAGVSQSPSNKVTEKGKDVELRCDPISGHTALYWYRQSLGQGLEFLIYFQGNSAPDKSGLPSDRFSAERTGGSVSTLTIQRTQQEDSAVYLCASSFSSSSYNEQFFGPGTRLTVL.

The rearrangement links TRBV7-8 to TRBJ1-2, with 8 bases lining up with TRBD1. Germline values: CDR1 SGHVS, CDR2 FQNEAQ. V lost 5 bases and J lost 7; bases outside the gene matches: 9. CDR3 length: 14 amino acids. Here the CDR3 DNA reads TGTGCCAGCAGCGGCGGACAGGGTGGCGGTGGCTACACCTTC. Translating gives CASSGGQGGGGYTF.

This clone has only a few counts. The sample has other DNA sequences that encode this CDR3 too. This chain links TRBV6-1 with TRBJ1-5; D is unresolved. V gave up 1 base and J gave up 4 bases, with 8 bases separating them. Germline V gene data show CDR1 as MNHNS and CDR2 as SASEGT. The CDR3 is made up of 14 amino acids. The CDR3 here is CASSEGQNNQPQHF. The CDR3 DNA reads TGTGCCAGCAGTGAAGGACAAAATAATCAGCCCCAGCATTTT.

This chain links TRBV5-4 with TRBJ1-1; 9 positions match TRBD1. The CDR3 runs 15 residues. Germline lookup yields CDR1 SGHNT and CDR2 YYREEE (reference sequence). V shed 6 bases, J shed 2 bases, and the junction held 8 bases outside the gene matches. CDR3 loop: CASNARDRVNTEAFF. CDR3 DNA: TGTGCCAGCAACGCCCGGGACAGGGTAAACACTGAAGCTTTCTTT.

This sequence joins TRBV30 and TRBJ1-1, with TRBD1 matching 7 bases. Germline CDR1 GTSNPN, CDR2 SVGIG (reference sequence). The length of the CDR3 is 16 residues. The trim removed 3 bases at V and 1 base at J, leaving 11 bases unmatched. The CDR3 is CAWRVRGDRENTEAFF. As DNA, the CDR3 is TGTGCCTGGAGAGTAAGGGGCGACAGGGAGAACACTGAAGCTTTCTTT.

The chain employs TRBV5-1 and TRBJ1-6; 9 bases are shared with TRBD1. The CDR3 runs 17 residues. The germline gives CDR1 SGHRS, CDR2 YFSETQ. Germline trimming cut 0 bases from V and 9 bases from J; bases unmatched to any gene: 10. The CDR3, as DNA: TGCGCCAGCAGCTTGGCCGGTTCGGGACAGGGCGGTTCACCCCTCCACTTT. This translates into CASSLAGSGQGGSPLHF.

Points on this clone: The junction does not match germline at one end; this may be a read error. The rearrangement links TRBV7-9 to TRBJ2-4; TRBD1 matches 9 bases. This CDR3 is built from 15 residues. Germline CDR1 reads SEHNR; CDR2 reads FQNEAQ (reference sequence). In DNA, the CDR3 is TGTGCCAGCAGCCTAGCCTCGGGACAGGGCTCCATTCAGTACTTC. It codes for CASSLASGQGSIQYF.

This chain links TRBV6-5 with TRBJ1-5; 7 nucleotides match TRBD1. The CDR3 contains 14 residues. The ends lost 4 bases at V and 5 bases at J; junction bases unmatched: 5. Germline CDR1 is MNHEY and CDR2 is SVGAGI. The DNA of the CDR3 is TGTGCCAGCAGTTTAGCAGGGACAGATCAGCCCCAGCATTTT. Protein product: CASSLAGTDQPQHF.

The rearrangement joins TRBV18 to TRBJ1-5; weak D call: TRBD1 (6 bases). With 0 bases removed from V and 1 base from J, the gap between germline ends came to 7 bases. Germline-derived CDR1 and CDR2 are KGHSH and LQKENI. This CDR3 has 15 amino acids. Here the CDR3 reads CASSPPGQSNQPQHF. CDR3 bases: TGTGCCAGCTCACCACCTGGACAGAGCAATCAGCCCCAGCATTTT.

The V and J genes are TRBV11-2 and TRBJ2-5; TRBD1 matches 8 bases. Unmatched junction bases numbered 6, after V lost 1 base and J lost 5 bases. The CDR3 runs to 15 residues. Germline CDR1 SGHAT, CDR2 FQNNGV. The CDR3 loop reads CASSLVDRGTETQYF. The DNA for the CDR3 is TGTGCCAGCAGCTTAGTTGACAGGGGCACGGAGACCCAGTACTTC. The complete variable domain, with remaining parts taken from reference TRBV11-2 and TRBJ2-5, reads EAGVAQSPRYKIIEKRQSVAFWCNPISGHATLYWYQQILGQGPKLLIQFQNNGVVDDSQLPKDRFSAERLKGVDSTLKIQPAKLEDSAVYLCASSLVDRGTETQYFGPGTRLLVL.

V and J are TRBV5-6 and TRBJ2-2; the D gene is possibly TRBD2 (6 bases). The V end was cut by 5 bases, the J end by 4 bases, with 18 bases between. The germline V gene encodes CDR1 SGHDT and CDR2 YYEEEE. The CDR3 totals 16 residues. The CDR3 loop reads CASSYYGGLATGELFF. The CDR3 DNA follows: TGTGCCAGCAGTTACTACGGGGGTCTTGCCACCGGGGAGCTGTTTTTT.

The chain employs TRBV30 and TRBJ2-1; 9 bases are shared with TRBD2. The germline V gene encodes CDR1 GTSNPN and CDR2 SVGIG (reference sequence). The CDR3 consists of 17 residues. The V gene end was trimmed by 4 bases and the J gene end by 2 bases; junction bases not matched to a gene: 12. CDR3 region: CAWTPLLAGRTYNEQFF. For the CDR3, the DNA is TGTGCCTGGACCCCCCTCCTAGCGGGGAGAACCTACAATGAGCAGTTCTTC.

This clone was recorded a few times. This sequence joins TRBV9 and TRBJ1-3, with 7 bases that match TRBD1. The V segment lost 4 bases and the J segment 1 base; nucleotides outside the gene matches: 8. CDR1 SGDLS and CDR2 YYNGEE come from the germline V gene. The CDR3 runs 16 residues. CDR3 in amino acids: CASSFRDSSSGNTIYF. Written as DNA, the CDR3 is TGTGCCAGCAGCTTCCGGGACAGCTCTTCTGGAAACACCATATATTTT.

The chain has TRBV10-3 and TRBJ2-2; 8 bases fit TRBD1. Trimming at V came to 11 bases and at J to 2 bases, leaving 7 bases not matched to a gene. The germline V gene encodes CDR1 ENHRY and CDR2 SYGVKD. The CDR3 is made up of 14 amino acids. The CDR3 spells CAVKQGVNTGELFF. CDR3 coding DNA: TGTGCCGTCAAACAGGGGGTCAACACCGGGGAGCTGTTTTTT.

J is TRBJ2-2 and V is TRBV5-1; D gene ambiguous. CDR3 length: 12 residues. Trimming pared 1 base from V and 5 bases from J, leaving 3 bases between. In germline, CDR1 is SGHRS, CDR2 YFSETQ. The CDR3 DNA sequence: TGCGCCAGCAGCTTGCTGACCGGGGAGCTGTTTTTT. This translates into CASSLLTGELFF.

On this clone itself: This same CDR3 is encoded by further DNA sequences in the sample. The rearrangement joins TRBV5-1 to TRBJ1-1; 7 bases map to TRBD1. Germline V gene lookup returns CDR1 SGHRS and CDR2 YFSETQ. V was clipped by 0 bases and J by 0 bases; unmatched bases: 2. The CDR3 is 15 residues long. The CDR3 DNA is TGCGCCAGCAGCTTGGGGGACAGCATGAACACTGAAGCTTTCTTT. Its translation is CASSLGDSMNTEAFF.